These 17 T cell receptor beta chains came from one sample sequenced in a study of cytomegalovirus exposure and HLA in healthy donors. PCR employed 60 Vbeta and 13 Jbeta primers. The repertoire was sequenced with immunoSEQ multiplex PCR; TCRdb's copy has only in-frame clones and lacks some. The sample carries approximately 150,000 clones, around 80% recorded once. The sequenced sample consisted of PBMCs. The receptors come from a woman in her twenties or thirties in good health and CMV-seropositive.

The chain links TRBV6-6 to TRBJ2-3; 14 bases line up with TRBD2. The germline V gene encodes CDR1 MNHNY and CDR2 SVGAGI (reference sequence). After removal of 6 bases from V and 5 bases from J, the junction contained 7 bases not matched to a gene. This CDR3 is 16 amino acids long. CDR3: CASRRGLAGVLDTQYF. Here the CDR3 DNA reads TGTGCCAGCAGACGGGGACTAGCGGGAGTCCTAGATACGCAGTATTTT.

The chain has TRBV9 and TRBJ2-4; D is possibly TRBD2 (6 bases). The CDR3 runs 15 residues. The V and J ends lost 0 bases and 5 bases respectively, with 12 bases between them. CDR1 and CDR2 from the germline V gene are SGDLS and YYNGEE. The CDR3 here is CASSVGPGGENIQYF. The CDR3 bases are TGTGCCAGCAGCGTAGGCCCCGGAGGGGAAAACATTCAGTACTTC.

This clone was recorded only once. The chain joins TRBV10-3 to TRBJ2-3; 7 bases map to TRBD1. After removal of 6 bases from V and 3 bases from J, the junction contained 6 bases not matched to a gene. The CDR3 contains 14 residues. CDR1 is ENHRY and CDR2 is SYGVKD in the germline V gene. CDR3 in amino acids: CAISGDRDTDTQYF. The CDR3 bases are TGTGCCATCAGCGGCGACAGGGATACAGATACGCAGTATTTT.

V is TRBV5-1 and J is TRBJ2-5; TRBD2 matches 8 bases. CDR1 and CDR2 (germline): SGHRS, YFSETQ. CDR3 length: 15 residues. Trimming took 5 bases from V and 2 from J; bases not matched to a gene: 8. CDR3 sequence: CASRLSGRGQETQYF. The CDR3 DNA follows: TGCGCCAGCAGACTAAGCGGGAGAGGGCAAGAGACCCAGTACTTC.

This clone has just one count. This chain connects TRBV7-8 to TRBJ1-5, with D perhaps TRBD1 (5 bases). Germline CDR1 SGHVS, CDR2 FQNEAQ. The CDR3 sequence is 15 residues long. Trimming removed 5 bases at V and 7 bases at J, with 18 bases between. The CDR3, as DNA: TGTGCCAGCAGCGGCCCCAGCCAGGGTAAGCAGCCCCAGCATTTT. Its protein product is CASSGPSQGKQPQHF.

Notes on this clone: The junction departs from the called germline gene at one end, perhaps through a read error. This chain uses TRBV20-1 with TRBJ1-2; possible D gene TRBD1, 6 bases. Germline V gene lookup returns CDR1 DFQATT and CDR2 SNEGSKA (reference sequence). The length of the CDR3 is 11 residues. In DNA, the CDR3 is TGCAGTGCTAGTGATCCGGGACAAATAATCTTC. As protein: CSASDPGQIIF.

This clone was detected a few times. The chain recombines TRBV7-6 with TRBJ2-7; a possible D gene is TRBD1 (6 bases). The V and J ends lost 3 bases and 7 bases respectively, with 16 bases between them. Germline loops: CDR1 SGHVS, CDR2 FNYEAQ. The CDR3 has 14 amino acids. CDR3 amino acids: CASSFTSRGDEQYF. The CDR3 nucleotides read TGTGCCAGCAGCTTTACTTCCAGGGGCGATGAGCAGTACTTC.

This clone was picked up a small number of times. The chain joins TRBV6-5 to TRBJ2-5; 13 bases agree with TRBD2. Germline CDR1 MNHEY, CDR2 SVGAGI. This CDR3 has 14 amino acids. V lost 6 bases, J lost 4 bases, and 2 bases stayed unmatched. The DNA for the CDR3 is TGTGCCAGCAGACTAGCGGGAGGGCCAGAGACCCAGTACTTC. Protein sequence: CASRLAGGPETQYF.

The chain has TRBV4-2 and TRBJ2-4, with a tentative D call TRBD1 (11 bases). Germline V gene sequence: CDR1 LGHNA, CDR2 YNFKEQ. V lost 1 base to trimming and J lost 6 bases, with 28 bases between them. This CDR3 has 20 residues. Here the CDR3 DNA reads TGTGCCAGCAGCCAAGGGACAGGGGGCTCACTAGCGGGGTTCGGAAACATTCAGTACTTC. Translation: CASSQGTGGSLAGFGNIQYF.

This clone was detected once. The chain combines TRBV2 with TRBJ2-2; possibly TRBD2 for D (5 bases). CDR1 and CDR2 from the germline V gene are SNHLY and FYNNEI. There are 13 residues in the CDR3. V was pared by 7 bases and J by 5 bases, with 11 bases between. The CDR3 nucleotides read TGTGCCAGCAAAGTAGGCGGGACCGGGGAGCTGTTTTTT. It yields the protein CASKVGGTGELFF. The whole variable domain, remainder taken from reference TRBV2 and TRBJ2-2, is EPEVTQTPSHQVTQMGQEVILRCVPISNHLYFYWYRQILGQKVEFLVSFYNNEISEKSEIFDDQFSVERPDGSNFTLKIRSTKLEDSAMYFCASKVGGTGELFFGEGSRLTVL.

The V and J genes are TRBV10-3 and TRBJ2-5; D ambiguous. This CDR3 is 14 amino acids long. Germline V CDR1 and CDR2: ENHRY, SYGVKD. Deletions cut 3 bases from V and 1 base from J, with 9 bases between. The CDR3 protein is CAISELQTQETQYF. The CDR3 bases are TGTGCCATCAGTGAACTTCAAACCCAAGAGACCCAGTACTTC.

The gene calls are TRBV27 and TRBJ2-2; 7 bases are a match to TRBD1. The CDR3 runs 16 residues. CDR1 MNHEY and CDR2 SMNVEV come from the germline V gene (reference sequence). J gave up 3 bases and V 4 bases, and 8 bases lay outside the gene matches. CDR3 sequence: CASSSPGTVYTGELFF. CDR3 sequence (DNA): TGTGCCAGCAGTTCCCCCGGGACAGTTTACACCGGGGAGCTGTTTTTT.

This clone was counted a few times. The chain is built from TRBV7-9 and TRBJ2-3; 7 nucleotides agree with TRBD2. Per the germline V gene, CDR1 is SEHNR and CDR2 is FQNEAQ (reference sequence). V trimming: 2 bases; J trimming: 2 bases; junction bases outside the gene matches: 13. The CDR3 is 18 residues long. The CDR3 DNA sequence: TGTGCCAGCAGCTTAAGGGCGTCACTTCTAGCGGCCACAGATACGCAGTATTTT. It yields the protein CASSLRASLLAATDTQYF.

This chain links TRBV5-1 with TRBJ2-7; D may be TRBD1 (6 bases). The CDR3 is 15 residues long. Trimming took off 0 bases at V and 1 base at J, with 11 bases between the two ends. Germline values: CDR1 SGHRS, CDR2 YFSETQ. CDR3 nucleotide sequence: TGCGCCAGCAGCTTGGCTGGACAGCTATCCTACGAGCAGTACTTC. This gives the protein CASSLAGQLSYEQYF.

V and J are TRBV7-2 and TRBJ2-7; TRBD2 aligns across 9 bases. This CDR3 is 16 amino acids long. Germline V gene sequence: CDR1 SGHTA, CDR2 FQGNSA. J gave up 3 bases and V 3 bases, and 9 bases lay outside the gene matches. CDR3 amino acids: CASSFQSLAGYYEQYF. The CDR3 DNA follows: TGTGCCAGCAGCTTTCAATCACTAGCGGGTTACTACGAGCAGTACTTC.

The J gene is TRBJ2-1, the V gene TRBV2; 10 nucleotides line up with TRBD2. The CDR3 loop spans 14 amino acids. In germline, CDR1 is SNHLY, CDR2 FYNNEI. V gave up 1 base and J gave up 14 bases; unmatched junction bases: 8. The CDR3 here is CASSEEASGRGKFF. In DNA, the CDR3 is TGTGCCAGCAGTGAAGAGGCTAGCGGGAGAGGGAAGTTCTTC. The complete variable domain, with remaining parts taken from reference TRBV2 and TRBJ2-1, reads EPEVTQTPSHQVTQMGQEVILRCVPISNHLYFYWYRQILGQKVEFLVSFYNNEISEKSEIFDDQFSVERPDGSNFTLKIRSTKLEDSAMYFCASSEEASGRGKFFGPGTRLTVL.

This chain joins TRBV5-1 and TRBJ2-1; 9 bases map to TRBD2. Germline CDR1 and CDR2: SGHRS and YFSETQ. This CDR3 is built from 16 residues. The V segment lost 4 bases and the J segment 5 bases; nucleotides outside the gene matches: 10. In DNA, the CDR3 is TGCGCCAGCAGCCGTCCTACTAGCGGGCTAGACAATGAGCAGTTCTTC. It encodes CASSRPTSGLDNEQFF. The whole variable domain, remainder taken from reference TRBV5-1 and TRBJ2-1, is KAGVTQTPRYLIKTRGQQVTLSCSPISGHRSVSWYQQTPGQGLQFLFEYFSETQRNKGNFPGRFSGRQFSNSRSEMNVSTLELGDSALYLCASSRPTSGLDNEQFFGPGTRLTVL.